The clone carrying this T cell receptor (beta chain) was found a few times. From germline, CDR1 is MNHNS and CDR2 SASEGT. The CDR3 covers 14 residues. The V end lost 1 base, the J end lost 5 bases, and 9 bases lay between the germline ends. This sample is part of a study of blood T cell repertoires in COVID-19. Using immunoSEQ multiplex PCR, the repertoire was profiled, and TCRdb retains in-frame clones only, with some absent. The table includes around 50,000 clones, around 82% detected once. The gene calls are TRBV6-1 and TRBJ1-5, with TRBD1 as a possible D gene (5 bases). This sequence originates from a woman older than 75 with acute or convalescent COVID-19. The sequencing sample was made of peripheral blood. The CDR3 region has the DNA TGTGCCAGCAGTGAAGGGGGCGGGGATCAGCCCCAGCATTTT. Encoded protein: CASSEGGGDQPQHF.